These T cell receptor beta chains were read from a single sample in a study of blood T cell repertoires in COVID-19. Sequencing was performed with immunoSEQ multiplex PCR; in TCRdb, only in-frame clones are kept and a portion is missing. The data contain approximately 400,000 clones, 88% of them singletons. The sequenced material came from peripheral blood. All receptors come from a woman aged 50 to 65 with COVID-19, enrolled during active disease. CDR3s leave out the opening cysteine and the closing phenylalanine or tryptophan.

CDR3aa	v_gene	len
SVEDLKDRGAQY	TRBV29-1	12
ASSPGNTEAF	TRBV6-5	10
ARKTGGSTYGYT	TRBV6-5	12
ASSWDSHGYT	TRBV12-3/TRBV12-4	10
ASSRDRGGYT	TRBV6-5	10
ASSLDRGWSTEAF	TRBV5-5	13
ASSDHGRGDTEAF	TRBV25-1	13
ASSLEAQEYNEQF	TRBV11-2	13
ASSDRDRGGYT	TRBV6-1	11
ASSYRVTRGANVLT	TRBV5-4	14
ASSPGGWGMDTEAF	TRBV18	14
ASSYLEGSYEQY	TRBV6-5	12
SASIQGRQYEQY	TRBV20-1	12
ASSPPGQGVGQPQH	TRBV6-6	14
ASSPTWGRNTEAF	TRBV6-5	13
ASSPDRGREQY	TRBV12-3/TRBV12-4	11
ASTGHLGTDTQY	TRBV6-5	12
ASFPGTTNTQY	TRBV28	11
ASTLTGGGYT	TRBV2	10
AWSVKGAKTQY	TRBV30	11
ASSVDRSSYEQY	TRBV9	12
SVELGQGSPLH	TRBV29-1	11
AWSVQTGIYGYT	TRBV30	12
AISGHYPNTGELF	TRBV10-3	13
ASSQRQGRDEQF	TRBV18	12
ASSAAGASAGELF	TRBV7-9	13
ASTPFPSGNTIY	TRBV11-2	12
ASSLIKQSNSPLH	TRBV27	13
ASSQKSRDLGETQY	TRBV3-1/TRBV3-2	14
AWSVTPRGGYT	TRBV30	11
ASSFTGSGDTQY	TRBV11-3	12